This TCR beta chain was observed in a study of blood T cell repertoires in COVID-19. The CDR3 is 15 amino acids. Trimming removed 7 bases from V and 4 bases from J; junction bases left unmatched: 12. Germline CDR1 is MDHEN and CDR2 is SYDVKM. Assay: immunoSEQ multiplex PCR; the TCRdb copy retains only in-frame clones and omits some. Among about 160,000 clones listed, 84% were seen once. This sequence originates from a woman in her forties or fifties who had recovered from COVID-19. The chain is built from TRBV28 and TRBJ1-1; 7 bases agree with TRBD1. Sequencing input: PBMCs or T cells enriched from blood (not recorded which). The DNA of the CDR3 is TGTGCCAGCAAGGTCCCCAGGGGGAAGGGCACTGAAGCTTTCTTT. Its translation is CASKVPRGKGTEAFF.